The clone carrying this TCR beta chain has more than one count but fewer than ten. Its antigen is unknown. V was clipped by 7 bases and J by 1 base, with 7 bases between them. Germline V gene sequence: CDR1 SNHLY, CDR2 FYNNEI. The CDR3 runs to 12 residues. The entry originates in a study of blood T cells in healthy people across ages. Study-wide points: Greater diversity and more naive CD4+ cells were seen in long-lived donors than in aged donors. TCR beta diversity, measured per million T cells, fell in a roughly linear way with age.

Combining a sample-barcoded 5' primer with a J-beta primer mix, a second PCR ran for about 7 to 11 cycles. TCRdb itself ran the 5' RACE reads through MiXCR, one entry per CDR3 protein. The sample consists of fewer than 800,000 distinct CDR3 sequences, about 52% of them appearing once. Researchers report isolating at least 6 million PBMCs per sample. The TCR comes from a woman aged 55-70 years in good health. The J gene is TRBJ1-1, the V gene TRBV2; D not resolved. Sequencing was carried out using blood. The DNA for the CDR3 is TGTGCCAGCACCAAGGAGAACACTGAAGCTTTCTTT. The encoded protein is CASTKENTEAFF.